Below, 27 T cell receptor beta chains from the same sample are listed, as sequenced in a study of OX40 agonist ivuxolimab in advanced cancers. Sequencing used immunoSEQ multiplex PCR; TCRdb keeps in-frame clones, though not all of them. Of around 73,000 clones listed, more than 80% were seen once; the top ten hold approximately 10%. This material consisted of CD4+ or CD8+ T cells sorted from blood, taken in a trial of the OX40 agonist ivuxolimab. The receptors were gathered from an adult with an advanced solid tumor such as melanoma, head and neck, liver or kidney cancer.

Comments on this clone: This specimen includes other DNA sequences encoding the same CDR3. The CDR3 protein is CASSLSENQPQHF. DNA for the CDR3: TGTGCCAGCAGTTTATCAGAAAATCAGCCCCAGCATTTT. The rearrangement uses TRBV27 and TRBJ1-5, with D unclear. CDR3 length: 13 residues. Germline lookup yields CDR1 MNHEY and CDR2 SMNVEV (reference sequence). V shed 0 bases and J shed 4 bases, with 4 bases lying between them.

J is TRBJ1-5 and V is TRBV7-6; maybe TRBD1 (6 bases). The V end was cut by 5 bases, the J end by 5 bases, with 13 bases between. The length of the CDR3 is 14 residues. Germline lookup yields CDR1 SGHVS and CDR2 FNYEAQ. The CDR3 is CASSPLGGHQPQHF. CDR3 sequence (DNA): TGTGCCAGCAGCCCCCTGGGGGGGCATCAGCCCCAGCATTTT.

The chain is built from TRBV6-5 and TRBJ2-7; 10 bases match TRBD2. J lost 4 bases, V lost 8 bases, and 8 bases had no gene match. The germline CDR1 and CDR2 sequences are MNHEY and SVGAGI. This CDR3 has 14 residues. The CDR3 nucleotides read TGTGCCAGCCAGGGAGCGGGGGGGCCTTACGAGCAGTACTTC. It encodes CASQGAGGPYEQYF.

The gene calls are TRBV10-1 and TRBJ2-7, with 8 bases that match TRBD2. Per the germline V gene, CDR1 is WNHNN and CDR2 is SYGVQD (reference sequence). The CDR3 is made up of 15 amino acids. V was pared by 3 bases and J by 0 bases, with 4 bases of the junction left unmatched. The CDR3 spells CASSDGGGYSYEQYF. CDR3 DNA: TGCGCCAGCAGTGATGGCGGGGGGTACTCCTACGAGCAGTACTTC.

The genes are TRBV20-1 and TRBJ2-2; D unresolved. The length of the CDR3 is 11 residues. CDR1 is DFQATT and CDR2 is SNEGSKA in the germline V gene (reference sequence). The ends were cut back, 1 base at V and 5 bases at J, with 2 bases in the middle. The CDR3 DNA is TGCAGTGCTAGAGCTACCGGGGAGCTGTTTTTT. This gives the protein CSARATGELFF.

The chain joins TRBV11-2 to TRBJ1-2; D might be TRBD1 (5 bases). The germline V gene has CDR1 SGHAT and CDR2 FQNNGV. The V end was cut by 1 base, the J end by 5 bases, with 14 bases between. The CDR3 runs to 15 residues. DNA of the CDR3: TGTGCCAGCAGCTTAGGGGTCAGGGTAGGATATGGCTACACCTTC. Residues: CASSLGVRVGYGYTF.

The chain joins TRBV6-1 to TRBJ2-3; 8 nucleotides match TRBD2. This CDR3 region has 17 residues. Germline loops: CDR1 MNHNS, CDR2 SASEGT. The V and J ends lost 0 bases and 4 bases, in that order; junction bases with no gene match: 9. The CDR3 sequence: CASSEAGLAVGADTQYF. In nucleotides, the CDR3 is TGTGCCAGCAGTGAAGCTGGACTAGCAGTGGGCGCAGATACGCAGTATTTT.

The chain uses TRBV7-8 and TRBJ2-7; D tentatively reads TRBD1 or TRBD2 (5 bases each). The V end was cut by 4 bases, the J end by 0 bases, with 10 bases between. This CDR3 region has 14 residues. Per the germline V gene, CDR1 is SGHVS and CDR2 is FQNEAQ. CDR3 sequence reads: CASSWGGFSYEQYF. The CDR3 nucleotides are TGTGCCAGCAGCTGGGGCGGGTTCTCCTACGAGCAGTACTTC.

The chain employs TRBV27 and TRBJ1-3; D is unresolved. V dropped 6 bases and J dropped 4 bases, with 16 bases sitting between them. The CDR3 has 15 residues. In germline, CDR1 is MNHEY, CDR2 SMNVEV (reference sequence). DNA of the CDR3: TGTGCCAGCAGCCCGAGTGGCAATACCGGAAACACCATATATTTT. This sequence encodes CASSPSGNTGNTIYF.

The chain couples TRBV7-9 to TRBJ1-2; TRBD1 might be the D (6 bases). V was trimmed by 7 bases and J by 0 bases, leaving 12 bases between them. The CDR3 consists of 14 residues. Germline V gives CDR1 SEHNR, CDR2 FQNEAQ (reference sequence). The CDR3 coding sequence is TGTGCCAGCAACGGACAGAGAGCTAACTATGGCTACACCTTC. This codes for CASNGQRANYGYTF.

The chain joins TRBV28 to TRBJ2-1; TRBD1 agrees at 9 bases. The CDR3 covers 15 residues. Germline loops: CDR1 MDHEN, CDR2 SYDVKM. V lost 4 bases, J lost 10 bases, and 11 bases stayed unmatched. CDR3 sequence: CASSYPRDRDLEQFF. The CDR3 coding sequence is TGTGCCAGCAGTTACCCCCGGGACAGGGACTTGGAGCAGTTCTTC. Based on the CDR3 plus reference TRBV28 and TRBJ2-1, the full variable domain is DVKVTQSSRYLVKRTGEKVFLECVQDMDHENMFWYRQDPGLGLRLIYFSYDVKMKEKGDIPEGYSVSREKKERFSLILESASTNQTSMYLCASSYPRDRDLEQFFGPGTRLTVL.

This clone was observed a handful of times. The chain joins TRBV19 to TRBJ1-2; weak D call: TRBD1 (5 bases). Trimming pared 10 bases from V and 6 bases from J, leaving 12 bases between. Germline CDR1 LNHDA, CDR2 SQIVND (reference sequence). The CDR3 runs to 11 residues. The CDR3 is CATKLGDGYTF. CDR3 sequence (DNA): TGTGCCACCAAGTTGGGGGATGGCTACACCTTC.

The chain joins TRBV6-5 to TRBJ2-5, with no clear D. The J call is in doubt because the DNA end fits TRBJ2-7 better. The germline V gene has CDR1 MNHEY and CDR2 SVGAGI. The CDR3 covers 13 residues. This CDR3 reads CASSYTQDYEQYF. Written as DNA, the CDR3 is TGTGCCAGCAGCTATACACAAGATTACGAGCAGTACTTC.

This clone was seen a few times. The chain has TRBV10-3 and TRBJ2-7; TRBD2 agrees at 8 bases. The CDR3 loop spans 15 amino acids. V dropped 3 bases and J dropped 5; count of bases not matched to a gene: 9. Germline-derived CDR1 and CDR2 are ENHRY and SYGVKD. CDR3 residues: CAISEVGGRSNEQYF. In DNA, the CDR3 is TGTGCCATCAGTGAAGTCGGCGGGAGGAGCAACGAGCAGTACTTC.

The gene calls are TRBV16 and TRBJ2-7; D tentatively reads TRBD1 or TRBD2 (6 bases each). The V and J ends lost 4 bases and 2 bases respectively, with 15 bases between them. CDR3 length: 15 residues. In germline, CDR1 is KGHSY, CDR2 FQNENV. The chain's CDR3 is CASSPGGGTTYEQYF. The CDR3 nucleotides are TGTGCCAGCAGCCCCGGGGGCGGGACCACCTACGAGCAGTACTTC.

The V and J genes are TRBV7-2 and TRBJ2-3; D is uncertain. Germline CDR1 SGHTA, CDR2 FQGNSA. There are 18 residues in the CDR3. The V gene lost 0 bases and the J gene lost 0 bases, with 16 bases spanning the gap. The CDR3 DNA reads TGTGCCAGCAGCTTAGCCCTAGAGACACTGGTCAGCACAGATACGCAGTATTTT. It is translated as CASSLALETLVSTDTQYF.

This rearrangement joins TRBV6-4 to TRBJ1-5; D ambiguous. Germline loops: CDR1 MRHNA, CDR2 SNTAGT. The CDR3 runs 13 residues. Trimming left V 10 bases short and J 7 bases short, with 17 bases between. The CDR3 DNA reads as TGTGCCACCCCTAACCCCTCGGACCAGCCCCAGCATTTT. It codes for CATPNPSDQPQHF.

This chain uses TRBV19 with TRBJ1-2, with TRBD1 matching over 7 bases. V was clipped by 7 bases and J by 1 base; unmatched bases: 9. The CDR3 sequence is 15 residues long. The V gene's germline CDR1 is LNHDA and CDR2 SQIVND (reference sequence). The CDR3 region is CASTLTGEINYGYTF. The CDR3, as DNA: TGTGCCAGTACTCTAACAGGGGAGATTAACTATGGCTACACCTTC.

DNA of the CDR3: TGTGCCAGCAGCTTATTCCGCAGGACCAATCAGCCCCAGCATTTT. It yields the protein CASSLFRRTNQPQHF. V is TRBV7-8 and J is TRBJ1-5; D not resolved. The CDR3 is 15 amino acids. V lost 2 bases, J lost 3 bases, and 11 bases lay in between. CDR1 is SGHVS, CDR2 FQNEAQ, per germline. The variable domain in full, with the rest retrieved from reference TRBV7-8 and TRBJ1-5, is GAGVSQSPRYKVAKRGQDVALRCDPISGHVSLFWYQQALGQGPEFLTYFQNEAQLDKSGLPSDRFFAERPEGSVSTLKIQRTQQEDSAVYLCASSLFRRTNQPQHFGDGTRLSIL.

CDR3 bases: TGTGCCAGCACCCCCCCCTCCAATGAGCAGTTCTTC. Its translation is CASTPPSNEQFF. This chain connects TRBV11-2 to TRBJ2-1, with unresolved D. The CDR3 covers 12 residues. Germline assignment: CDR1 SGHAT and CDR2 FQNNGV. Trimming took off 7 bases at V and 6 bases at J, with 10 bases between the two ends.

This sequence joins TRBV5-1 and TRBJ2-7, with D possibly being TRBD1 (5 bases). The V end was cut by 0 bases, the J end by 1 base, with 14 bases between. Germline CDR1 SGHRS, CDR2 YFSETQ. CDR3 length: 16 amino acids. DNA of the CDR3: TGCGCCAGCAGCTTGGGCCGGCAGGGCCTATCCTACGAGCAGTACTTC. Protein sequence: CASSLGRQGLSYEQYF.

This clone was picked up one time. The rearrangement uses TRBV27 and TRBJ1-2; 7 bases fit TRBD1. The V gene's germline CDR1 is MNHEY and CDR2 SMNVEV (reference sequence). V dropped 2 bases and J dropped 0; count of bases not matched to a gene: 3. This CDR3 is built from 15 residues. CDR3 nucleotide sequence: TGTGCCAGCAGTTTAAGGGGGACAGCTAACTATGGCTACACCTTC. This codes for CASSLRGTANYGYTF.

The chain has TRBV10-2 and TRBJ1-1; D unclear. Germline assignment: CDR1 WSHSY and CDR2 SAAADI. The CDR3 has 11 amino acids. The ends were cut back, 6 bases at V and 2 bases at J, with 4 bases in the middle. The CDR3 region has the DNA TGCGCCAGCAGCGAAAACACTGAAGCTTTCTTT. Protein: CASSENTEAFF.

This rearrangement joins TRBV14 to TRBJ2-6; D is ambiguous. The V gene's germline CDR1 is SGHDN and CDR2 FVKESK. This CDR3 spans 18 amino acids. Trimming took 4 bases from V and 0 from J, leaving 16 bases between them. CDR3 region: CASSPAPLKFSGANVLTF. CDR3 bases: TGTGCCAGCAGCCCGGCACCCCTGAAATTCTCTGGGGCCAACGTCCTGACTTTC.

The rearrangement links TRBV27 to TRBJ2-7, with 7 bases identical to TRBD1. V dropped 5 bases and J dropped 2; count of bases not matched to a gene: 6. The CDR3 is 14 residues long. The germline CDR1 and CDR2 sequences are MNHEY and SMNVEV (reference sequence). CDR3 sequence (DNA): TGTGCCAGCAGTCTGACAGGGTTCGCCTACGAGCAGTACTTC. Translation: CASSLTGFAYEQYF.

As DNA, the CDR3 is TGTGCCAGCAGCGTAGGACTAGCGTCCTACGAGCAGTACTTC. Translated, it gives CASSVGLASYEQYF. J is TRBJ2-7 and V is TRBV9, with 8 positions matching TRBD2. This CDR3 is 14 amino acids long. Germline V gives CDR1 SGDLS, CDR2 YYNGEE. V dropped 0 bases and J dropped 1; count of bases not matched to a gene: 0.

This chain links TRBV29-1 with TRBJ1-1; no reliable D call. Germline-derived CDR1 and CDR2 are SQVTM and ANQGSEA. The CDR3 has 16 residues. The CDR3 sequence is CTFPGIRGRKNTEAFF. For the CDR3, the DNA is TGCACATTTCCAGGTATCCGAGGGCGGAAGAACACTGAAGCTTTCTTT.